A selection of T cell receptor beta chains follows, all from one sample in a study of cytomegalovirus exposure and HLA in healthy donors. Clones were read by immunoSEQ multiplex PCR, and TCRdb kept only the in-frame ones, dropping some. This repertoire shows fewer than 150,000 clones, around 88% found once; its top ten account for 1.5% to 2%. Material for sequencing was PBMCs. The receptors derive from a young man in good health and CMV-seronegative. The CDR3 runs from the conserved cysteine through the conserved F or W. The order of the fields is CDR3 protein, CDR3 DNA, V gene, J gene, clone size, D gene. A D gene is named only where the DNA matches it firmly. Expanded clones are given a class, and other clones once, few, many or no size at all.

CDR3 protein: CASSLTGAQPQHF
CDR3 DNA: TGTGCCAGCAGCCTGACAGGAGCCCAGCCCCAGCATTTT
V gene: TRBV27
J gene: TRBJ1-5
clone size: once
D gene: NA

CDR3 protein: CASTPNLNTGELFF
CDR3 DNA: TGTGCCAGCACCCCAAACTTGAACACCGGGGAGCTGTTTTTT
V gene: TRBV6-4
J gene: TRBJ2-2
clone size: NA
D gene: NA

CDR3 protein: CASSAEYEQYF
CDR3 DNA: TGTGCCAGCAGCGCAGAATACGAGCAGTACTTC
V gene: TRBV7-2
J gene: TRBJ2-7
clone size: NA
D gene: NA

CDR3 protein: CASSPLAGSYEQYF
CDR3 DNA: TGTGCCAGCAGCCCCTTGGCGGGATCCTACGAGCAGTACTTC
V gene: TRBV5-4
J gene: TRBJ2-7
clone size: NA
D gene: NA

CDR3 protein: CASSSPKGGLYGYTF
CDR3 DNA: TGTGCCAGCAGTTCCCCAAAGGGGGGGCTCTATGGCTACACCTTC
V gene: TRBV6-5
J gene: TRBJ1-2
clone size: NA
D gene: NA

CDR3 protein: CASQGAPYEQYF
CDR3 DNA: TGTGCCAGCCAGGGGGCGCCTTACGAGCAGTACTTC
V gene: TRBV28
J gene: TRBJ2-7
clone size: NA
D gene: TRBD1

CDR3 protein: CASSGSYTEAFF
CDR3 DNA: TGCGCCAGCAGCGGGAGTTACACTGAAGCTTTCTTT
V gene: TRBV10-1
J gene: TRBJ1-1
clone size: NA
D gene: NA

CDR3 protein: CASSLWASGRTDQQFF
CDR3 DNA: TGTGCCAGCAGCTTATGGGCTAGCGGGAGGACCGATCAGCAGTTCTTC
V gene: TRBV7-2
J gene: TRBJ2-1
clone size: NA
D gene: TRBD2

CDR3 protein: CASSLNGQGTYEQYF
CDR3 DNA: TGTGCCAGCTCACTCAACGGGCAGGGTACTTACGAGCAGTACTTC
V gene: TRBV18
J gene: TRBJ2-7
clone size: NA
D gene: NA

CDR3 protein: CASSLWAGDTQYF
CDR3 DNA: TGCGCCAGCAGCTTGTGGGCCGGAGATACGCAGTATTTT
V gene: TRBV5-1
J gene: TRBJ2-3
clone size: NA
D gene: NA

CDR3 protein: CASTLSGSTDTQYF
CDR3 DNA: TGTGCCAGCACCTTGTCCGGTAGCACAGATACGCAGTATTTT
V gene: TRBV9
J gene: TRBJ2-3
clone size: NA
D gene: NA

CDR3 protein: CASSLTGGRDYGYTF
CDR3 DNA: TGTGCCAGCTCACTTACAGGGGGTCGTGACTATGGCTACACCTTC
V gene: TRBV18
J gene: TRBJ1-2
clone size: NA
D gene: TRBD1

CDR3 protein: CSVERVTDTQYF
CDR3 DNA: TGCAGCGTTGAACGGGTCACAGATACGCAGTATTTT
V gene: TRBV29-1
J gene: TRBJ2-3
clone size: NA
D gene: NA

CDR3 protein: CASSLSQGENTIYF
CDR3 DNA: TGTGCCAGCAGTTTATCACAGGGCGAAAACACCATATATTTT
V gene: TRBV28
J gene: TRBJ1-3
clone size: NA
D gene: NA

CDR3 protein: CASLLWGRSGELFF
CDR3 DNA: TGTGCCAGCTTGTTGTGGGGGCGCTCCGGGGAGCTGTTTTTT
V gene: TRBV6-1
J gene: TRBJ2-2
clone size: NA
D gene: NA

CDR3 protein: CASSTELDSSGNTIYF
CDR3 DNA: TGTGCCAGCAGCACCGAGTTGGACAGCTCTGGAAACACCATATATTTT
V gene: TRBV5-4
J gene: TRBJ1-3
clone size: once
D gene: NA

CDR3 protein: CASSSQGYQPQHF
CDR3 DNA: TGTGCCAGTAGCTCACAGGGGTATCAGCCCCAGCATTTT
V gene: TRBV19
J gene: TRBJ1-5
clone size: NA
D gene: TRBD1

CDR3 protein: CASSLEVQGVYNEQFF
CDR3 DNA: TGTGCCAGCAGCTTAGAAGTACAGGGGGTGTACAATGAGCAGTTCTTC
V gene: TRBV11-2
J gene: TRBJ2-1
clone size: NA
D gene: TRBD1

CDR3 protein: CASSQPSGTRNTEAFF
CDR3 DNA: TGCGCCAGCAGCCAACCCTCCGGGACAAGGAACACTGAAGCTTTCTTT
V gene: TRBV4-3
J gene: TRBJ1-1
clone size: NA
D gene: NA

CDR3 protein: CASSSPGQPMNTEAFF
CDR3 DNA: TGTGCCAGCAGCTCCCCAGGACAGCCCATGAACACTGAAGCTTTCTTT
V gene: TRBV7-2
J gene: TRBJ1-1
clone size: NA
D gene: NA

CDR3 protein: CASSLYRGSEETQYF
CDR3 DNA: TGCGCCAGCAGCTTGTACCGGGGGTCCGAAGAGACCCAGTACTTC
V gene: TRBV5-1
J gene: TRBJ2-5
clone size: NA
D gene: NA

CDR3 protein: CASSFGGYEQYF
CDR3 DNA: TGTGCCAGCAGCTTCGGGGGGTACGAGCAGTACTTC
V gene: TRBV5-6
J gene: TRBJ2-7
clone size: few
D gene: TRBD2

CDR3 protein: CASSLEGRVNTEAFF
CDR3 DNA: TGTGCCAGCAGCTTAGAGGGCAGGGTGAACACTGAAGCTTTCTTT
V gene: TRBV7-8
J gene: TRBJ1-1
clone size: NA
D gene: NA

CDR3 protein: CASSLLPGRDTEAFF
CDR3 DNA: TGCGCCAGCAGCTTGTTGCCGGGAAGGGACACTGAAGCTTTCTTT
V gene: TRBV5-1
J gene: TRBJ1-1
clone size: NA
D gene: NA

CDR3 protein: CASSEEEGGGTEAFF
CDR3 DNA: TGTGCCAGCAGTGAAGAGGAGGGAGGGGGCACTGAAGCTTTCTTT
V gene: TRBV6-1
J gene: TRBJ1-1
clone size: NA
D gene: NA

CDR3 protein: CASSWGGPSADTQYF
CDR3 DNA: TGTGCCAGCAGTTGGGGGGGTCCTAGCGCAGATACGCAGTATTTT
V gene: TRBV13
J gene: TRBJ2-3
clone size: NA
D gene: TRBD2

CDR3 protein: CASSQLLAESTDTQYF
CDR3 DNA: TGCGCCAGCAGCCAACTACTAGCTGAGAGCACAGATACGCAGTATTTT
V gene: TRBV4-3
J gene: TRBJ2-3
clone size: NA
D gene: NA

CDR3 protein: CASSFGDSDQPQHF
CDR3 DNA: TGCGCCAGCAGCTTTGGAGACTCGGATCAGCCCCAGCATTTT
V gene: TRBV5-1
J gene: TRBJ1-5
clone size: NA
D gene: NA

CDR3 protein: CSASHSDTQYF
CDR3 DNA: TGCAGTGCTAGTCACTCAGATACGCAGTATTTT
V gene: TRBV20-1
J gene: TRBJ2-3
clone size: NA
D gene: NA

CDR3 protein: CASSQVLGVQPQHF
CDR3 DNA: TGCGCCAGCAGCCAAGTTCTCGGAGTTCAGCCCCAGCATTTT
V gene: TRBV4-3
J gene: TRBJ1-5
clone size: NA
D gene: NA

CDR3 protein: CASSLITGELFF
CDR3 DNA: TGTGCCAGCAGTCTAATTACCGGGGAGCTGTTTTTT
V gene: TRBV28
J gene: TRBJ2-2
clone size: NA
D gene: NA